The source of this T cell receptor (beta chain) is a study of CD8+ T cells in alopecia areata. On the study more broadly: Tofacitinib administration to treated patients was oral, at 5 to 10 mg twice daily.

CDR1 is SQVTM, CDR2 ANQGSEA, per germline. The V gene end was trimmed by 3 bases and the J gene end by 7 bases; junction bases not matched to a gene: 1. The CDR3 is made up of 11 amino acids. Extracted RNA was reverse transcribed into cDNA, the sequencing template. The assay was immunoSEQ multiplex PCR, and TCRdb's table has in-frame clones only and misses some. The repertoire holds over 200,000 clones, with 57% as singletons. Samples from alopecia areata patients were lesional scalp punch biopsies and peripheral blood. Study results and caveats: An increase in clonality over normal scalp was evident in lesional scalp, especially alopecia totalis/universalis. Possibly as an HLA-related effect, TCR sharing across patients appeared less clear than in mice.

Comments on this clone: What it binds is unknown.

This specimen was CD4+ T cells sorted from blood, taken at week 0. V usage is TRBV29-1 and J usage is TRBJ2-3; 7 bases are a match to TRBD1. This clonotype originated in a human donor with alopecia areata. CDR3 DNA: TGCAGCGTTGACAGGGGGAATACGCAGTATTTT. Its translation: CSVDRGNTQYF.